This is a list of T cell receptor beta chains from one sample in a study of blood T cell repertoires in COVID-19. Measured with immunoSEQ multiplex PCR; TCRdb has only the in-frame clones, and not every one. The sample lists over 200,000 clones, over 75% seen once, with 1.9% in the top ten. The sample taken for sequencing was PBMCs or T cells enriched from blood (not recorded which). The origin of the receptors is a woman aged 45-65 years who had recovered from COVID-19. Each CDR3 is given with its conserved first and last residue. Each record gives: CDR3 DNA, CDR3 protein, J gene, CDR3 length, D gene, V gene, clone size. The D gene is left open where the match is weak. The size entry is marked missing in some rows and otherwise reads once, few, many or a size class.

CDR3 DNA: TGTGCCAGTGTAAGCCGACAGATGAACACTGAAGCTTTCTTT
CDR3 protein: CASVSRQMNTEAFF
J gene: TRBJ1-1
CDR3 length: 14
D gene: -
V gene: TRBV19
clone size: -

CDR3 DNA: TGTGCCAGCAGTCCTACCCCCGACAGGGGCGAGCAGTACTTC
CDR3 protein: CASSPTPDRGEQYF
J gene: TRBJ2-7
CDR3 length: 14
D gene: TRBD1
V gene: TRBV27
clone size: -

CDR3 DNA: TGTGCCAGCAGCCGAGACTTGCAAGAGACCCAGTACTTC
CDR3 protein: CASSRDLQETQYF
J gene: TRBJ2-5
CDR3 length: 13
D gene: -
V gene: TRBV7-2
clone size: -

CDR3 DNA: TGTGCCAGCTCCCGCCCGGGACATAGCTCCTACGAGCAGTACTTC
CDR3 protein: CASSRPGHSSYEQYF
J gene: TRBJ2-7
CDR3 length: 15
D gene: -
V gene: TRBV27
clone size: -

CDR3 DNA: TGTGCCAGTAGTATCCAGGGATCGGCTAACTATGGCTACACCTTC
CDR3 protein: CASSIQGSANYGYTF
J gene: TRBJ1-2
CDR3 length: 15
D gene: -
V gene: TRBV19
clone size: once

CDR3 DNA: TGTGCCAGCATTCTGGGGCTAGTCTCCTACGAGCAGTACTTC
CDR3 protein: CASILGLVSYEQYF
J gene: TRBJ2-7
CDR3 length: 14
D gene: -
V gene: TRBV2
clone size: -

CDR3 DNA: TGTGCCAGCAGAGGGGGCCAAGAGACCCAGTACTTC
CDR3 protein: CASRGGQETQYF
J gene: TRBJ2-5
CDR3 length: 12
D gene: -
V gene: TRBV2
clone size: -

CDR3 DNA: TGTGCCAGCAGCCTCCGCGGGGCAGATACGCAGTATTTT
CDR3 protein: CASSLRGADTQYF
J gene: TRBJ2-3
CDR3 length: 13
D gene: -
V gene: TRBV3-1/TRBV3-2
clone size: -

CDR3 DNA: TGTGCCAGCAGCTTGGCCTCTGGGGGCGAAAGAAACACCATATATTTT
CDR3 protein: CASSLASGGERNTIYF
J gene: TRBJ1-3
CDR3 length: 16
D gene: -
V gene: TRBV5-5
clone size: -

CDR3 DNA: TGTGCCAGCAGCCTGGAGAGCGGATATCGCTATGGCTACACCTTC
CDR3 protein: CASSLESGYRYGYTF
J gene: TRBJ1-2
CDR3 length: 15
D gene: -
V gene: TRBV3-1/TRBV3-2
clone size: -

CDR3 DNA: TGTGCCAGCAGGGGTACAGGGGGTGGCGCAACTAATGAAAAACTGTTTTTT
CDR3 protein: CASRGTGGGATNEKLFF
J gene: TRBJ1-4
CDR3 length: 17
D gene: TRBD1
V gene: TRBV2
clone size: -

CDR3 DNA: TGTGCCAGCAGCCTGGCAGGGTCGGACACTGAAGCTTTCTTT
CDR3 protein: CASSLAGSDTEAFF
J gene: TRBJ1-1
CDR3 length: 14
D gene: -
V gene: TRBV4-2
clone size: -

CDR3 DNA: TGTGCCAGCAGCACCGTCTCAGGGAGGCTTAACTATGGCTACACCTTC
CDR3 protein: CASSTVSGRLNYGYTF
J gene: TRBJ1-2
CDR3 length: 16
D gene: -
V gene: TRBV7-9
clone size: few

CDR3 DNA: TGTGCCAGCAGCAAAGGGGGTAAAGTGGACAGTGTTTACTACGAGCAGTACTTC
CDR3 protein: CASSKGGKVDSVYYEQYF
J gene: TRBJ2-7
CDR3 length: 18
D gene: -
V gene: TRBV21-1
clone size: once

CDR3 DNA: TGTGCCAGCAGCTCGACAGGGATGAGCGAGCAGTACTTC
CDR3 protein: CASSSTGMSEQYF
J gene: TRBJ2-7
CDR3 length: 13
D gene: TRBD1
V gene: TRBV5-6
clone size: -

CDR3 DNA: TGTGCCAGCAGTGAGGGACAGCGGACTGAAGCTTTCTTT
CDR3 protein: CASSEGQRTEAFF
J gene: TRBJ1-1
CDR3 length: 13
D gene: TRBD1
V gene: TRBV2
clone size: -

CDR3 DNA: TGTGCCAGCAGTGAACTAGCGAGAAGTACAGATACGCAGTATTTT
CDR3 protein: CASSELARSTDTQYF
J gene: TRBJ2-3
CDR3 length: 15
D gene: TRBD2
V gene: TRBV6-4
clone size: -

CDR3 DNA: TGTGCCAGCTCACCAACTGACACGTTCTATGGCTACACCTTC
CDR3 protein: CASSPTDTFYGYTF
J gene: TRBJ1-2
CDR3 length: 14
D gene: -
V gene: TRBV18
clone size: -

CDR3 DNA: TGTGCCAGCAGCGCCCGGACAGGGGGCAACACTGAAGCTTTCTTT
CDR3 protein: CASSARTGGNTEAFF
J gene: TRBJ1-1
CDR3 length: 15
D gene: TRBD1
V gene: TRBV9
clone size: -

CDR3 DNA: TGTGCCAGCAGTTGGGTAGCGGGAAACACCGGGGAGCTGTTTTTT
CDR3 protein: CASSWVAGNTGELFF
J gene: TRBJ2-2
CDR3 length: 15
D gene: TRBD2
V gene: TRBV27
clone size: -

CDR3 DNA: TGTGCCAGCAGCAAAGGGCTAGCGGGGGAGCAGTACTTC
CDR3 protein: CASSKGLAGEQYF
J gene: TRBJ2-7
CDR3 length: 13
D gene: TRBD2
V gene: TRBV2
clone size: -

CDR3 DNA: TGTGCCAGTGGACAGGTTTCCTACAATGAGCAGTTCTTC
CDR3 protein: CASGQVSYNEQFF
J gene: TRBJ2-1
CDR3 length: 13
D gene: TRBD1
V gene: TRBV19
clone size: -

CDR3 DNA: TGTGCCAGCCCTACTAGCGGGATTAGGAATGAGCAGTTCTTC
CDR3 protein: CASPTSGIRNEQFF
J gene: TRBJ2-1
CDR3 length: 14
D gene: -
V gene: TRBV21-1
clone size: -

CDR3 DNA: TGTGCCAGCAGCCAAGTTTGGGACAGTCGCCCCTATGGCTACACCTTC
CDR3 protein: CASSQVWDSRPYGYTF
J gene: TRBJ1-2
CDR3 length: 16
D gene: TRBD1
V gene: TRBV3-1/TRBV3-2
clone size: -

CDR3 DNA: TGTGCCAGTAGTATGGTCAGGGCCTACAGCACAGATACGCAGTATTTT
CDR3 protein: CASSMVRAYSTDTQYF
J gene: TRBJ2-3
CDR3 length: 16
D gene: -
V gene: TRBV19
clone size: -

CDR3 DNA: TGTGCCAGCAGCCGGAGGCGGGAGGGCACAGATACGCAGTATTTT
CDR3 protein: CASSRRREGTDTQYF
J gene: TRBJ2-3
CDR3 length: 15
D gene: TRBD2
V gene: TRBV5-6
clone size: -

CDR3 DNA: TGTGCCAGCAGCCCTAGAGGGATAAGCACTTCACCCCTCCACTTT
CDR3 protein: CASSPRGISTSPLHF
J gene: TRBJ1-6
CDR3 length: 15
D gene: -
V gene: TRBV7-9
clone size: once

CDR3 DNA: TGTGCCAGCAGCCAAGAACTTGGGCTTGAACAGTTCTTC
CDR3 protein: CASSQELGLEQFF
J gene: TRBJ2-1
CDR3 length: 13
D gene: -
V gene: TRBV4-2
clone size: -

CDR3 DNA: TGTGCCAGCAGCACCGGGACAGGATATTCACCCCTCCACTTT
CDR3 protein: CASSTGTGYSPLHF
J gene: TRBJ1-6
CDR3 length: 14
D gene: TRBD1
V gene: TRBV7-9
clone size: -

CDR3 DNA: TGTGCCAGCAGCTCCGGTCGGGGGGCTTCTTATGGCTACACCTTC
CDR3 protein: CASSSGRGASYGYTF
J gene: TRBJ1-2
CDR3 length: 15
D gene: -
V gene: TRBV7-2
clone size: -

CDR3 DNA: TGTGCCAGCAGGGTCGGGTGGCAGGGGGCAGATACGCAGTATTTT
CDR3 protein: CASRVGWQGADTQYF
J gene: TRBJ2-3
CDR3 length: 15
D gene: TRBD1
V gene: TRBV6-5
clone size: -

CDR3 DNA: TGTGCCAGCAGTTTAAAAGGGCAGGGGTATTACGAGCAGTACTTC
CDR3 protein: CASSLKGQGYYEQYF
J gene: TRBJ2-7
CDR3 length: 15
D gene: -
V gene: TRBV27
clone size: -

CDR3 DNA: TGTGCCAGCAGCAACGGACTAGCGGGTGGCGAGCAGTACTTC
CDR3 protein: CASSNGLAGGEQYF
J gene: TRBJ2-7
CDR3 length: 14
D gene: TRBD2
V gene: TRBV5-6
clone size: -

CDR3 DNA: TGTGCCAGCAGTTTGACAGGGTTTGAGTCTAACTATGGCTACACCTTC
CDR3 protein: CASSLTGFESNYGYTF
J gene: TRBJ1-2
CDR3 length: 16
D gene: TRBD1
V gene: TRBV27
clone size: -

CDR3 DNA: TGTGCCACCAGCAACCGGACAGGGGTGGATGAGCAGTTCTTC
CDR3 protein: CATSNRTGVDEQFF
J gene: TRBJ2-1
CDR3 length: 14
D gene: TRBD1
V gene: TRBV15
clone size: few

CDR3 DNA: TGTGCCAGCAGGAATGCCGGGACAGGCTACAATGAGCAGTTCTTC
CDR3 protein: CASRNAGTGYNEQFF
J gene: TRBJ2-1
CDR3 length: 15
D gene: TRBD1
V gene: TRBV28
clone size: once

CDR3 DNA: TGTGCCAGCAGTGGCACCAGCGGGAGGTTTGAGACCCAGTACTTC
CDR3 protein: CASSGTSGRFETQYF
J gene: TRBJ2-5
CDR3 length: 15
D gene: TRBD2
V gene: TRBV2
clone size: -

CDR3 DNA: TGTGCCAGCAGCTTGGGGGACAGGGGGGCGGTAGATGGCTACACCTTC
CDR3 protein: CASSLGDRGAVDGYTF
J gene: TRBJ1-2
CDR3 length: 16
D gene: TRBD1
V gene: TRBV7-8
clone size: -

CDR3 DNA: TGTGCCTGGAGTATAGGGGCCAACATTCAGTACTTC
CDR3 protein: CAWSIGANIQYF
J gene: TRBJ2-4
CDR3 length: 12
D gene: -
V gene: TRBV30
clone size: -

CDR3 DNA: TGTGCCAGCAGCTTATTACAGGAGGGCACTGAAGCTTTCTTT
CDR3 protein: CASSLLQEGTEAFF
J gene: TRBJ1-1
CDR3 length: 14
D gene: -
V gene: TRBV11-2
clone size: -

CDR3 DNA: TGTGCCAGCTCTCCGGGACAGGGCCCCTACGAGCAGTACTTC
CDR3 protein: CASSPGQGPYEQYF
J gene: TRBJ2-7
CDR3 length: 14
D gene: TRBD1
V gene: TRBV27
clone size: -

CDR3 DNA: TGTGCCATCAGCTCCCTCGGACTCGACAATGAGCAGTTCTTC
CDR3 protein: CAISSLGLDNEQFF
J gene: TRBJ2-1
CDR3 length: 14
D gene: -
V gene: TRBV10-3
clone size: -

CDR3 DNA: TGTGCCAGCAGTGGGAGGGGCGGAGGGGAGACCCAGTACTTC
CDR3 protein: CASSGRGGGETQYF
J gene: TRBJ2-5
CDR3 length: 14
D gene: -
V gene: TRBV2
clone size: -

CDR3 DNA: TGTGCCAGCAGTGAAGGGGTAGCGCCGAGCTCCTACAATGAGCAGTTCTTC
CDR3 protein: CASSEGVAPSSYNEQFF
J gene: TRBJ2-1
CDR3 length: 17
D gene: -
V gene: TRBV6-1
clone size: -

CDR3 DNA: TGTGCCAGCAGCCGTTCGGGGTCTGGAAGCAATCAGCCCCAGCATTTT
CDR3 protein: CASSRSGSGSNQPQHF
J gene: TRBJ1-5
CDR3 length: 16
D gene: -
V gene: TRBV3-1/TRBV3-2
clone size: -

CDR3 DNA: TGTGCCAGCAGGGGACTAGCGGGAGCTAAAGATACGCAGTATTTT
CDR3 protein: CASRGLAGAKDTQYF
J gene: TRBJ2-3
CDR3 length: 15
D gene: TRBD2
V gene: TRBV2
clone size: once

CDR3 DNA: TGTGCCAGCAGCGCGACAGATAGCAATCAGCCCCAGCATTTT
CDR3 protein: CASSATDSNQPQHF
J gene: TRBJ1-5
CDR3 length: 14
D gene: -
V gene: TRBV9
clone size: -

CDR3 DNA: TGTGCCAGCAGCCGGACTAGTCTTAGCACAGATACGCAGTATTTT
CDR3 protein: CASSRTSLSTDTQYF
J gene: TRBJ2-3
CDR3 length: 15
D gene: TRBD2
V gene: TRBV11-2
clone size: -

CDR3 DNA: TGTGCCAGCAGTTACGAGAGTGCAACTAATGAAAAACTGTTTTTT
CDR3 protein: CASSYESATNEKLFF
J gene: TRBJ1-4
CDR3 length: 15
D gene: -
V gene: TRBV6-5
clone size: -

CDR3 DNA: TGTGCCAGTAGTACAGAACAGGGGTCCAATTCACCCCTCCACTTT
CDR3 protein: CASSTEQGSNSPLHF
J gene: TRBJ1-6
CDR3 length: 15
D gene: TRBD1
V gene: TRBV19
clone size: -

CDR3 DNA: TGTGCCAGCAGCCCCCGGGACAGGGGAAGGGAGAATGAGCAGTTCTTC
CDR3 protein: CASSPRDRGRENEQFF
J gene: TRBJ2-1
CDR3 length: 16
D gene: TRBD1
V gene: TRBV7-8
clone size: few

CDR3 DNA: TGTGCCAGCAGCCAAGCGGACCTCGGGACAGACTATGGCTACACCTTC
CDR3 protein: CASSQADLGTDYGYTF
J gene: TRBJ1-2
CDR3 length: 16
D gene: TRBD1
V gene: TRBV3-1/TRBV3-2
clone size: -

CDR3 DNA: TGTGCCAGCAGCTTTCCGGGTCAGGCAGGGCAGCTGTTTTTT
CDR3 protein: CASSFPGQAGQLFF
J gene: TRBJ2-2
CDR3 length: 14
D gene: -
V gene: TRBV11-2
clone size: -